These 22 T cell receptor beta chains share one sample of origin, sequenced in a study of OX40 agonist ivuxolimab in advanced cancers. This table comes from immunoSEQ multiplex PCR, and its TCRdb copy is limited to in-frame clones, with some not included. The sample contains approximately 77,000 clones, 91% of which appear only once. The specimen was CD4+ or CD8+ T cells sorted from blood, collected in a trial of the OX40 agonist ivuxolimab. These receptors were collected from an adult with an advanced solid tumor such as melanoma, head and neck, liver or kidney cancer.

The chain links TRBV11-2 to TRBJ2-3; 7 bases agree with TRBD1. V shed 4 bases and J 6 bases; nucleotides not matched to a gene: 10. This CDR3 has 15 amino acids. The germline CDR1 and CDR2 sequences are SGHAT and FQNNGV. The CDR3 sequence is CASSWGTGALDTQYF. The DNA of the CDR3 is TGTGCCAGCAGCTGGGGCACAGGGGCGCTTGATACGCAGTATTTT.

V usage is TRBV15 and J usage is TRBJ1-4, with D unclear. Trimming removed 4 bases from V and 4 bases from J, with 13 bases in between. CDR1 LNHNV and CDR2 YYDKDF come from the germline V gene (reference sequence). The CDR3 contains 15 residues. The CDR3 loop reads CATSTINRVNEKLFF. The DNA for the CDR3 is TGTGCCACCAGCACCATAAACAGAGTTAATGAAAAACTGTTTTTT.

Here the CDR3 reads CATRGADRGGTGANVLTF. The CDR3 nucleotides are TGTGCCACCAGGGGGGCGGACAGGGGAGGGACTGGGGCCAACGTCCTGACTTTC. The chain couples TRBV15 to TRBJ2-6; 9 bases agree with TRBD1. V shed 6 bases, J shed 2 bases, and the junction held 11 bases outside the gene matches. This CDR3 is built from 18 residues. Germline CDR1 is LNHNV and CDR2 is YYDKDF (reference sequence).

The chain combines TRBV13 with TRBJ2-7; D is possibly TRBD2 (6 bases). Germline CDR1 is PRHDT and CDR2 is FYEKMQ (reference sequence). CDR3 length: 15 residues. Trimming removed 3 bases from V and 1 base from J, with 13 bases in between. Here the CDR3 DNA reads TGTGCCAGCAGCTTTCGCGGGAACCCGTCCTACGAGCAGTACTTC. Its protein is CASSFRGNPSYEQYF.

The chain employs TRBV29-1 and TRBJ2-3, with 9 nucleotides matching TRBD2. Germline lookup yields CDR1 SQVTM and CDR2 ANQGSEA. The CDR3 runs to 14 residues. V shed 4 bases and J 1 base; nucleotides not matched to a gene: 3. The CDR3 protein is CSVVWTSGTDTQYF. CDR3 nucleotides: TGCAGCGTTGTATGGACTAGCGGCACAGATACGCAGTATTTT.

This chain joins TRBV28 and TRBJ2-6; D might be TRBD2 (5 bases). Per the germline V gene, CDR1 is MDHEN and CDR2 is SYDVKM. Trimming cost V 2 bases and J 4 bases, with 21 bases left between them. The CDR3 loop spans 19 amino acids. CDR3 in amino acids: CASSLPPLRDRRGANVLTF. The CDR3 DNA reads TGTGCCAGCAGTTTACCCCCACTCCGGGATAGACGGGGGGCCAACGTCCTGACTTTC. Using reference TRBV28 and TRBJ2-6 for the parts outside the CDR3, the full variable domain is DVKVTQSSRYLVKRTGEKVFLECVQDMDHENMFWYRQDPGLGLRLIYFSYDVKMKEKGDIPEGYSVSREKKERFSLILESASTNQTSMYLCASSLPPLRDRRGANVLTFGAGSRLTVL.

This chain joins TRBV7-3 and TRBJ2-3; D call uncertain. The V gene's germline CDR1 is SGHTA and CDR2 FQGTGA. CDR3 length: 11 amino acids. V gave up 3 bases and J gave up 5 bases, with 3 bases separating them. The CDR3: CASSFGDTQYF. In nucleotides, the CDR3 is TGTGCCAGCAGCTTTGGAGATACGCAGTATTTT. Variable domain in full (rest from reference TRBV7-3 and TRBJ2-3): GAGVSQTPSNKVTEKGKYVELRCDPISGHTALYWYRQSLGQGPEFLIYFQGTGAADDSGLPNDRFFAVRPEGSVSTLKIQRTERGDSAVYLCASSFGDTQYFGPGTRLTVL.

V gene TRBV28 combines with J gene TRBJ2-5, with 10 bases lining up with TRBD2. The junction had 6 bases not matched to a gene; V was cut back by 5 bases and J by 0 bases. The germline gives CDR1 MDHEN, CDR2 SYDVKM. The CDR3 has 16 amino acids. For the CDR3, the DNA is TGTGCCAGCAGTCAAAGACTAGCGGGCTACCAAGAGACCCAGTACTTC. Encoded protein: CASSQRLAGYQETQYF.

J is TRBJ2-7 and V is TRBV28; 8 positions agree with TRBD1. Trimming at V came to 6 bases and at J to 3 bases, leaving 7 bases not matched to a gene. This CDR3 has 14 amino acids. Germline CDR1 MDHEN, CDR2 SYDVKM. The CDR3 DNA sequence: TGTGCCAGCAGCCCCGACAGGGGAGGCTACGAGCAGTACTTC. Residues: CASSPDRGGYEQYF.

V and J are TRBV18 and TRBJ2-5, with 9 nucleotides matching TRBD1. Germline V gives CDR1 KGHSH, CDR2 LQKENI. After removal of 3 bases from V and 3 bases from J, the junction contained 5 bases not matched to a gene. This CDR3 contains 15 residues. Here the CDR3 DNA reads TGTGCCAGCTCACCCTGGGACAGGGTAAAAGAGACCCAGTACTTC. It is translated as CASSPWDRVKETQYF.

In nucleotides, the CDR3 is TGTGCCAGCAGCTTAGGTTACACCGGGGAGCTGTTTTTT. Its protein product is CASSLGYTGELFF. The rearrangement joins TRBV11-2 to TRBJ2-2; D is unclear. Trimming pared 1 base from V and 3 bases from J, leaving 3 bases between. This CDR3 contains 13 residues. Germline CDR1 and CDR2: SGHAT and FQNNGV.

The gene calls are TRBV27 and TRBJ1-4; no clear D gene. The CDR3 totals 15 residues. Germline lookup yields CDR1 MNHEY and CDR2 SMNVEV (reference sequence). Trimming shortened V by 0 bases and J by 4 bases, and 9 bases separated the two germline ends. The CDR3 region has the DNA TGTGCCAGCAGTTTATCGACTACAGATAATGAAAAACTGTTTTTT. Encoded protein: CASSLSTTDNEKLFF.

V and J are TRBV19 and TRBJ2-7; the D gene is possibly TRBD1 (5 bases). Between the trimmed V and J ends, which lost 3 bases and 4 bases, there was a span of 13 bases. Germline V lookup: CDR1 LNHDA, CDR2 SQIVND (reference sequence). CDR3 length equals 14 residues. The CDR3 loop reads CASSIGTGTYEQYF. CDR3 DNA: TGTGCCAGTAGTATTGGAACAGGTACATACGAGCAGTACTTC. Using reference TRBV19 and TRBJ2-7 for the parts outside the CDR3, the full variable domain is DGGITQSPKYLFRKEGQNVTLSCEQNLNHDAMYWYRQDPGQGLRLIYYSQIVNDFQKGDIAEGYSVSREKKESFPLTVTSAQKNPTAFYLCASSIGTGTYEQYFGPGTRLTVT.

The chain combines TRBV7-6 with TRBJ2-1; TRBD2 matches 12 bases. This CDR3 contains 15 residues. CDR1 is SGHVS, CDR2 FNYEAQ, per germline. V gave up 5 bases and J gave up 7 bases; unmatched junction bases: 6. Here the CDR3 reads CASSPTSGRWNEQFF. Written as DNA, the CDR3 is TGTGCCAGCAGCCCGACTAGCGGGAGATGGAATGAGCAGTTCTTC.

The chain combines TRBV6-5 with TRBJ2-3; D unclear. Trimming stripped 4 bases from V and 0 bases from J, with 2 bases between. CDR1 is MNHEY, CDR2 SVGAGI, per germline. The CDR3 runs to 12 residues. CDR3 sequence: CASSSSTDTQYF. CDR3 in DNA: TGTGCCAGCAGTTCTAGCACAGATACGCAGTATTTT.

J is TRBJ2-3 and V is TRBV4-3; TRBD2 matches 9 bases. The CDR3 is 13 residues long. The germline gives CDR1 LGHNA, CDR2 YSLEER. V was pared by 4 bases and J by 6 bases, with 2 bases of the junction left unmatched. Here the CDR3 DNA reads TGCGCCAGCAGCCCTGGACTAGCGGATACGCAGTATTTT. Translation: CASSPGLADTQYF.

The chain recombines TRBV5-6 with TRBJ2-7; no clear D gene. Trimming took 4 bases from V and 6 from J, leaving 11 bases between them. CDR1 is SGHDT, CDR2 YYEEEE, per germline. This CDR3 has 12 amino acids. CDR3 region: CASSPSVGEQYF. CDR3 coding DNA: TGTGCCAGCAGCCCTTCGGTGGGCGAGCAGTACTTC. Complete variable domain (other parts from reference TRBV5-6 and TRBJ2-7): DAGVTQSPTHLIKTRGQQVTLRCSPKSGHDTVSWYQQALGQGPQFIFQYYEEEERQRGNFPDRFSGHQFPNYSSELNVNALLLGDSALYLCASSPSVGEQYFGPGTRLTVT.

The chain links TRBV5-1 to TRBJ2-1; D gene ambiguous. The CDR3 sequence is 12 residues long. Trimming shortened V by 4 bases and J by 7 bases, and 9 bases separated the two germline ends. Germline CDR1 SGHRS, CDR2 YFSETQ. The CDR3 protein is CASSPGANEQFF. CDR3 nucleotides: TGCGCCAGCAGCCCGGGCGCGAATGAGCAGTTCTTC.

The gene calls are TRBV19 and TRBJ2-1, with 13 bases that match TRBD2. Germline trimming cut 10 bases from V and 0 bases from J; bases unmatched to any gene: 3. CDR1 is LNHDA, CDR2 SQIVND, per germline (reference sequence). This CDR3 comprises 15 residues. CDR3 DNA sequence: TGTGCCACCAGGACTAGCGGGAGCTCCTACAATGAGCAGTTCTTC. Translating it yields CATRTSGSSYNEQFF.

CDR3 in DNA: TGCGCCAGCAGCCTAGAAAAGGGACAGGGACAAGAGACCCAGTACTTC. This codes for CASSLEKGQGQETQYF. The V gene is TRBV4-1, the J gene TRBJ2-5; 9 nucleotides line up with TRBD1. Germline V CDR1 and CDR2: MGHRA, YSYEKL. V lost 4 bases to trimming and J lost 2 bases; unmatched junction nucleotides: 8. The CDR3 is 16 amino acids.

CDR3 loop: CASSYGLAGGLLLGTDTQYF. The CDR3 DNA sequence: TGTGCCAGCAGCTACGGACTAGCGGGAGGCCTTCTCCTGGGCACAGATACGCAGTATTTT. The chain combines TRBV7-8 with TRBJ2-3, with 14 bases lining up with TRBD2. This CDR3 region has 20 residues. The ends lost 4 bases at V and 1 base at J; junction bases unmatched: 13. Germline lookup yields CDR1 SGHVS and CDR2 FQNEAQ.

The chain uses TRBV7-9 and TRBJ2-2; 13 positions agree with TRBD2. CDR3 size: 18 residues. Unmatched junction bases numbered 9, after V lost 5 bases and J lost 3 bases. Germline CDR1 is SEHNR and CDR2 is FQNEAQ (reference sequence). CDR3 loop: CASSLGLAGVLDTGELFF. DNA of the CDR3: TGTGCCAGCAGCCTCGGACTAGCGGGAGTTCTGGACACCGGGGAGCTGTTTTTT.